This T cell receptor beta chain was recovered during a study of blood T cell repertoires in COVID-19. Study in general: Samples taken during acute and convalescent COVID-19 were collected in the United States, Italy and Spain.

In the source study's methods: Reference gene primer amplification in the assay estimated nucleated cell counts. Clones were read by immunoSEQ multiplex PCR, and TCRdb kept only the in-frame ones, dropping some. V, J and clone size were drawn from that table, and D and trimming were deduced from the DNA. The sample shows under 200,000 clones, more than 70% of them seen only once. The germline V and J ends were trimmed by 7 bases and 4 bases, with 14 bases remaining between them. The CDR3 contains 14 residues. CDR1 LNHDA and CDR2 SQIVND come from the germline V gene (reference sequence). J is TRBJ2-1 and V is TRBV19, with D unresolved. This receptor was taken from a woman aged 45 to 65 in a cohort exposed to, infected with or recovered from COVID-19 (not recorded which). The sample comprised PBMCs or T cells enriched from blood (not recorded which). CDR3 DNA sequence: TGTGCCAGTACCCCTACGAGCGCATACAATGAGCAGTTCTTC. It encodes CASTPTSAYNEQFF.